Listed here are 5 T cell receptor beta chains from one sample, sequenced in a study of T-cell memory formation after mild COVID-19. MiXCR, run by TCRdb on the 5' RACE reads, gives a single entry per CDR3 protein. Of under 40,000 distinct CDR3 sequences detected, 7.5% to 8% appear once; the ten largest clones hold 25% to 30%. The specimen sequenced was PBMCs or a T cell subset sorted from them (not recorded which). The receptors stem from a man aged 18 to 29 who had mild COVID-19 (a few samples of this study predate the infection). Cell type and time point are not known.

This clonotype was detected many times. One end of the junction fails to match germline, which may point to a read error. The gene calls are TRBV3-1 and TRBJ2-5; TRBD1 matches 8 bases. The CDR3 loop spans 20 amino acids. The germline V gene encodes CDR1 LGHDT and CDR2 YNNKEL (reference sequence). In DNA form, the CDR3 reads TGTGCCAGCAGCCAAGAAGCCCGGCACAGGGGGGCGCTAGATCCCGAGATCCAGTACTTC. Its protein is CASSQEARHRGALDPEIQYF.

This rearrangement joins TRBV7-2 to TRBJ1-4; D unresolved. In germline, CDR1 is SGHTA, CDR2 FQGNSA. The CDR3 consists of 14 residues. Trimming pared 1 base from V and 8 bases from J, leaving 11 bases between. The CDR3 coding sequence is TGTGCCAGCAGCTTAGGAGGGATCGGGGAAAAACTGTTTTTT. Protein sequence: CASSLGGIGEKLFF.

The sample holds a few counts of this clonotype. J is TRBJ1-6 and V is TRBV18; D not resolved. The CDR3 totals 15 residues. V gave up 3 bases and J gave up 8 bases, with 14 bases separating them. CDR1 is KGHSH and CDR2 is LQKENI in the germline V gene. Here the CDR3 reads CASSPNQDRDSPLHF. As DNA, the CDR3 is TGTGCCAGCTCACCCAACCAGGACCGGGATTCACCCCTCCACTTT.

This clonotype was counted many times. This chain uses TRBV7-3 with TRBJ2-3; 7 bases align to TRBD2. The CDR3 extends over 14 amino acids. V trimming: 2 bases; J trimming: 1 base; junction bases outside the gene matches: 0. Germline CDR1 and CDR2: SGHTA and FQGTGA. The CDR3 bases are TGTGCCAGCAGCTTAGCGGGGGGCACAGATACGCAGTATTTT. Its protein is CASSLAGGTDTQYF.

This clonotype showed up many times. CDR3 amino acids: CATSDPTGSSYNEQFF. The CDR3 bases are TGTGCCACCAGTGATCCGACGGGGTCTTCCTACAATGAGCAGTTCTTC. V usage is TRBV24-1 and J usage is TRBJ2-1; TRBD2 might be the D (5 bases). The CDR3 runs 16 residues. Trimming took off 3 bases at V and 1 base at J, with 12 bases between the two ends. Germline loops: CDR1 KGHDR, CDR2 SFDVKD.